The 20 T cell receptor beta chains in this list originate from one sample, sequenced in a study of technical replicates of blood from a handful of donors. Profiled with immunoSEQ multiplex PCR; TCRdb holds only in-frame clones, not every one. Of 75,000 to 95,000 clones detected, 80% to 95% appear once; the ten largest clones hold roughly 0.25%. The sequenced material came from T cells isolated from PBMCs. The receptors were sampled from a human donor in good health.

This rearrangement joins TRBV4-1 to TRBJ1-1; no clear D gene. This CDR3 has 13 residues. The V gene's germline CDR1 is MGHRA and CDR2 YSYEKL. Trimming pared 0 bases from V and 7 bases from J, leaving 9 bases between. Written as DNA, the CDR3 is TGCGCCAGCAGCCAAGATACGCCAGGTGAAGCTTTCTTT. This codes for CASSQDTPGEAFF.

The chain has TRBV10-2 and TRBJ2-1; D is perhaps TRBD1 (5 bases). Germline CDR1 reads WSHSY; CDR2 reads SAAADI. Between the trimmed V and J ends, which lost 6 bases and 0 bases, there was a span of 15 bases. The CDR3 has 16 amino acids. The CDR3 region has the DNA TGCGCCAGCAGCCCGTGGGGCGAGAGCTCCTACAATGAGCAGTTCTTC. It specifies CASSPWGESSYNEQFF.

V is TRBV27 and J is TRBJ2-3, with D uncertain. The germline V and J ends were trimmed by 5 bases and 6 bases, with 12 bases remaining between them. This CDR3 is built from 13 residues. Germline V gene data show CDR1 as MNHEY and CDR2 as SMNVEV (reference sequence). This CDR3 is CASSPSYDDTQYF. The DNA for the CDR3 is TGTGCCAGCAGTCCCTCCTATGATGATACGCAGTATTTT.

The gene calls are TRBV7-2 and TRBJ2-7, with D possibly TRBD2 on 5 matching bases. Germline values: CDR1 SGHTA, CDR2 FQGNSA. The CDR3 spans 14 residues. V lost 1 base and J lost 7, with 14 bases in between. The CDR3 DNA reads TGTGCCAGCAGCTTAGGGCTAGTCTCGGGGGAGCAGTACTTC. Translating gives CASSLGLVSGEQYF.

This chain joins TRBV2 and TRBJ2-3, with TRBD2 matching over 15 bases. Trimming removed 4 bases from V and 0 bases from J; junction bases left unmatched: 5. Germline CDR1 is SNHLY and CDR2 is FYNNEI. The CDR3 is 18 residues long. The CDR3 sequence is CASSGGLAGGTSTDTQYF. The CDR3 region has the DNA TGTGCCAGCAGTGGGGGACTAGCGGGGGGCACTAGCACAGATACGCAGTATTTT.

This clone was seen only once. V and J are TRBV19 and TRBJ2-1; maybe TRBD1 (6 bases). The CDR3 consists of 16 residues. The germline V and J ends were trimmed by 3 bases and 4 bases, with 16 bases remaining between them. CDR1 LNHDA and CDR2 SQIVND come from the germline V gene (reference sequence). CDR3 sequence reads: CASSIAGQYVYNEQFF. Written as DNA, the CDR3 is TGTGCCAGTAGTATTGCCGGACAGTACGTATACAATGAGCAGTTCTTC.

The chain joins TRBV28 to TRBJ2-1; 7 nucleotides match TRBD2. The junction had 10 bases not matched to a gene; V was cut back by 7 bases and J by 7 bases. Looked up from germline, CDR1 is MDHEN and CDR2 is SYDVKM. CDR3 length equals 14 residues. The chain's CDR3 is CASNHGTTKNEQFF. The CDR3 nucleotides read TGTGCCAGCAATCACGGGACTACTAAGAATGAGCAGTTCTTC. Complete variable domain (other parts from reference TRBV28 and TRBJ2-1): DVKVTQSSRYLVKRTGEKVFLECVQDMDHENMFWYRQDPGLGLRLIYFSYDVKMKEKGDIPEGYSVSREKKERFSLILESASTNQTSMYLCASNHGTTKNEQFFGPGTRLTVL.

This chain uses TRBV7-9 with TRBJ2-5; maybe TRBD2 (6 bases). Germline V gene data show CDR1 as SEHNR and CDR2 as FQNEAQ (reference sequence). V was trimmed by 0 bases and J by 3 bases, leaving 17 bases between them. This CDR3 has 17 amino acids. The CDR3 bases are TGTGCCAGCAGCTTAGCCCCAGTGGGACTCGATGAAGAGACCCAGTACTTC. This translates into CASSLAPVGLDEETQYF.

This chain uses TRBV30 with TRBJ2-7; TRBD2 matches 7 bases. CDR1 and CDR2 from the germline V gene are GTSNPN and SVGIG (reference sequence). Germline trimming cut 4 bases from V and 4 bases from J; bases unmatched to any gene: 10. The CDR3 length is 14 residues. Here the CDR3 DNA reads TGTGCCTGGAATCCTGTGGCGGGAGATTACGAGCAGTACTTC. It yields the protein CAWNPVAGDYEQYF.

The chain couples TRBV6-5 to TRBJ1-4; D gene unclear. The CDR3 sequence is 15 residues long. V was trimmed by 0 bases and J by 3 bases, leaving 8 bases between them. The germline V gene has CDR1 MNHEY and CDR2 SVGAGI. CDR3 in amino acids: CASSYSQAPNEKLFF. The CDR3 bases are TGTGCCAGCAGTTACTCCCAGGCCCCTAATGAAAAACTGTTTTTT.

The gene calls are TRBV5-1 and TRBJ2-4; 16 nucleotides match TRBD2. This CDR3 comprises 19 residues. V dropped 2 bases and J dropped 2; count of bases not matched to a gene: 7. Germline V gene sequence: CDR1 SGHRS, CDR2 YFSETQ. The CDR3 DNA is TGCGCCAGCAGCTTAGTGTCGGGACTAGCGGGGGGGACCAAAAACATTCAGTACTTC. Protein: CASSLVSGLAGGTKNIQYF.

This clone showed up just once. The J gene is TRBJ1-2, the V gene TRBV28; D is unresolved. CDR3 length: 11 amino acids. V was cut by 3 bases and J by 7 bases, with 6 bases left in between. Germline-derived CDR1 and CDR2 are MDHEN and SYDVKM. CDR3: CASSFLRGYTF. Written as DNA, the CDR3 is TGTGCCAGCAGTTTTCTACGTGGCTACACCTTC.

The chain couples TRBV7-9 to TRBJ1-4; the D is unclear. With 5 bases removed from V and 2 bases from J, the gap between germline ends came to 15 bases. The V gene's germline CDR1 is SEHNR and CDR2 FQNEAQ (reference sequence). This CDR3 region has 16 residues. The CDR3 nucleotides read TGTGCCAGCAGCCTCGCTTCCGCAGGCACTAATGAAAAACTGTTTTTT. Translation: CASSLASAGTNEKLFF.

The chain has TRBV5-1 and TRBJ1-1, with D possibly matching TRBD1 (6 bases). V was shortened by 2 bases and J by 2 bases, with 10 bases between the two germline ends. The germline V gene has CDR1 SGHRS and CDR2 YFSETQ. The CDR3 has 14 residues. The DNA of the CDR3 is TGCGCCAGCAGCTTAGGGGGTTCTAACACTGAAGCTTTCTTT. Amino acids: CASSLGGSNTEAFF.

This rearrangement joins TRBV10-2 to TRBJ2-2, with 7 bases fitting TRBD1. CDR1 is WSHSY, CDR2 SAAADI, per germline. The J segment lost 2 bases and the V segment lost 7 bases, leaving 1 base of the junction unmatched. CDR3 length: 13 residues. The CDR3 reads CASNRGNTGELFF. CDR3 DNA: TGCGCCAGCAACAGGGGAAACACCGGGGAGCTGTTTTTT.

V is TRBV6-5 and J is TRBJ1-1, with D possibly being TRBD1 (6 bases). The CDR3 is 15 residues long. In germline, CDR1 is MNHEY, CDR2 SVGAGI. Trimming left V 0 bases short and J 8 bases short, with 16 bases between. CDR3 residues: CASSYSGGANGEAFF. CDR3 sequence (DNA): TGTGCCAGCAGTTACTCGGGGGGGGCGAATGGGGAAGCTTTCTTT.

This clone was seen a handful of times. The chain couples TRBV5-1 to TRBJ2-3; 9 positions match TRBD1. Losses at the gene ends were 4 bases for V and 3 bases for J; bases not matched to a gene: 18. This CDR3 spans 19 amino acids. Germline V gene data show CDR1 as SGHRS and CDR2 as YFSETQ. The CDR3 nucleotides read TGCGCCAGCAGCGCCCAACGACAGGGGGAAAATATATGGACAGATACGCAGTATTTT. Amino acids: CASSAQRQGENIWTDTQYF.

The V and J genes are TRBV10-2 and TRBJ2-3, with D possibly matching TRBD1 (5 bases). Germline V CDR1 and CDR2: WSHSY, SAAADI. V gave up 0 bases and J gave up 5 bases, with 18 bases separating them. The CDR3 is made up of 17 amino acids. This CDR3 reads CASSESRGPQERDTQYF. The CDR3 nucleotides read TGCGCCAGCAGTGAGTCAAGGGGCCCGCAAGAGAGAGATACGCAGTATTTT.

The chain combines TRBV19 with TRBJ1-5; D is unresolved. Germline V gene sequence: CDR1 LNHDA, CDR2 SQIVND (reference sequence). This CDR3 spans 13 amino acids. V lost 3 bases to trimming and J lost 6 bases, with 9 bases between them. CDR3 sequence (DNA): TGTGCCAGTAGTATTGGTTTGAGTCAGCCCCAGCATTTT. Protein product: CASSIGLSQPQHF.

The rearrangement joins TRBV30 to TRBJ1-5; D not resolved. Trimming removed 2 bases from V and 0 bases from J, with 5 bases in between. Germline-derived CDR1 and CDR2 are GTSNPN and SVGIG (reference sequence). The CDR3 consists of 13 residues. CDR3 DNA sequence: TGTGCCTGGAGTACAGCTAGCAATCAGCCCCAGCATTTT. Its translation is CAWSTASNQPQHF.